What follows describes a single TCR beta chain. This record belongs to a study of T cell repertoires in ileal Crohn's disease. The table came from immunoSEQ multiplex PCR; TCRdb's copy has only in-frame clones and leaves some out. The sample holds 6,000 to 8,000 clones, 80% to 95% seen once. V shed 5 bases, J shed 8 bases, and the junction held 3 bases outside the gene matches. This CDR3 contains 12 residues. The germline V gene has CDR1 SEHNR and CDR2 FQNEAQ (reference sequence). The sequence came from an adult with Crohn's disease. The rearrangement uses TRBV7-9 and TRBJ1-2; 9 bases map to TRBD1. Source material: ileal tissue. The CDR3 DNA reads TGTGCCAGCAGCCCGGACAGGGGAGGCTACACCTTC. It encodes CASSPDRGGYTF.